This T cell receptor beta chain was recovered during a study of T cells after posttransplantation cyclophosphamide (dated by TCRdb to 2015 to 2016). With regard to the full study: T cell repertoire reconstitution was tracked by TRB sequencing after myeloablative bone marrow transplantation in which posttransplantation cyclophosphamide was used as GVHD prophylaxis. Samples from around 40 PTCy-treated patients and approximately 15 related bone marrow donors of those patients were subjected to antigen receptor sequencing. Blood from all 35 or so PTCy patients who had 1-year posttransplant specimens underwent TRB sequencing. Public TRB sequences were compared against a database of over 3,000 sequences linked to responses to pathogens, tumor antigens, self-antigens and alloantigens. In 3 patients, up to 3 additional blood samples taken between 2 and 5.2 years after transplant also underwent TRB sequencing, as did pretransplant blood from a handful of patients. TRA and TRB clonality were tightly correlated in several samples, so subsequent TCR analyses focused on TRB only.

TRB sequencing used genomic DNA with the immunoSEQ assay at survey resolution or the hsTCRB kit. The authors' analysis ran thus. Initial read processing used immunoSEQ software, and repertoire analyses used the LymphoSeq R package. For each TRB dataset, clonality was calculated as 1 minus normalized Shannon entropy, and the Gini coefficient was computed as well. To infer phenotypes in unsorted samples, TRB sequences from sorted subsets of the recipient or donor were mapped onto unsorted samples from the same recipient. What TCRdb holds here is the immuneACCESS table cut down to in-frame rearrangements. Part of the clones is not present; checked against another copy, under half of the missing clones reflect an unresolved V gene, and the others are unexplained. V and J calls and clone size are copied from that table; D and trimming were computed from the DNA. This sample comprises some 22,000 clones, more than 75% of them detected only once. The ten largest make up approximately 6.5% of the sample.

On the study overall, not on this receptor specifically: The TRB repertoires of T cells infiltrating skin or the GI tract showed only limited overlap with the TRB repertoires found in blood. Donor-recipient similarity was low at 1-2 months but increased during the first year, and donor CD8+ memory clones often dominated later blood repertoires. Across under 50 patients, recipient CMV seropositivity and CMV reactivation were highly associated with TRB clonality; PTCy diversity was similar to CNI/methotrexate controls.

The germline V gene (reference sequence) yields SGHNT for CDR1 and YYREEE for CDR2. The CDR3 measures 13 amino acids from cysteine to phenylalanine. The read is trimmed to its CDR3 DNA, 39 bases read in frame from base 1. V drops 4 bases and J drops 8 bases, leaving 13 bases in between. With respect to this clone: No cognate antigen has been identified for it. Within one base of it there is no much larger clone, and no base qualities were kept.

PTCy-treated patients came from a prospective multi-institutional clinical trial. Peripheral blood and bone marrow mononuclear cells were isolated by Ficoll-Hypaque density centrifugation and cryopreserved. The chain is encoded by TRBV5-4 joined to TRBJ2-4; 5 matching bases give a weak D call of TRBD2. This clonotype was obtained from a woman in her fifties or sixties with a blood cancer, CMV-positive, and with a related stem cell donor. What was sequenced was PBMCs. The CDR3 reads as follows: CASSASTEDIQYF. The nucleotides read TGTGCCAGCAGCGCGTCCACGGAGGACATTCAGTACTTC.